Each of the 6 T cell receptor beta chains below was sequenced from the same sample in a study of blood T cell repertoires in COVID-19. The table came from immunoSEQ multiplex PCR; TCRdb's copy has only in-frame clones and leaves some out. Of about 200,000 clones in the sample, more than 75% are singletons; the top ten hold 3%. Sequencing input: peripheral blood. All receptors come from a man aged 60-69 years with acute or convalescent COVID-19.

This clone occurred a few times. The V call is TRBV7-3, the J call TRBJ2-1, with D tentatively TRBD2 (5 bases). The CDR3 runs to 13 residues. CDR1 is SGHTA and CDR2 is FQGTGA in the germline V gene. The V and J ends lost 5 bases and 9 bases respectively, with 14 bases between them. CDR3 coding DNA: TGTGCCAGCAGCCTCACCGGGGTCCCTGAGCAGTTCTTC. It codes for CASSLTGVPEQFF.

The J gene is TRBJ1-2, the V gene TRBV15; TRBD1 might be the D (6 bases). The CDR3 contains 14 residues. Germline V CDR1 and CDR2: LNHNV, YYDKDF (reference sequence). Deletions cut 3 bases from V and 2 bases from J, with 10 bases between. The CDR3: CATSSATGNYGYTF. CDR3 DNA: TGTGCCACCAGCAGTGCTACAGGGAACTATGGCTACACCTTC.

The V call is TRBV27, the J call TRBJ2-5, with 11 bases aligning to TRBD2. The CDR3 is 16 residues long. V was clipped by 5 bases and J by 1 base; unmatched bases: 6. Germline V gives CDR1 MNHEY, CDR2 SMNVEV (reference sequence). CDR3 loop: CASSLTLAGGQETQYF. CDR3 DNA: TGTGCCAGCAGTCTGACCCTAGCGGGGGGCCAAGAGACCCAGTACTTC.

The chain uses TRBV6-5 and TRBJ2-5; 11 bases fit TRBD1. CDR1 MNHEY and CDR2 SVGAGI come from the germline V gene. V dropped 5 bases and J dropped 5; count of bases not matched to a gene: 7. The CDR3 consists of 15 residues. The CDR3 here is CASSHGQGAGETQYF. The CDR3 DNA reads as TGTGCCAGCAGTCACGGACAGGGGGCGGGGGAGACCCAGTACTTC.

This rearrangement joins TRBV5-1 to TRBJ1-3; D gene ambiguous. Per germline, CDR1 SGHRS and CDR2 YFSETQ. V was pared by 4 bases and J by 4 bases, with 12 bases between. CDR3 size: 14 residues. The CDR3 region has the DNA TGCGCCAGCAGCCCTCCGGGTTTCGGAAACACCATATATTTT. Amino acids: CASSPPGFGNTIYF.

The V and J genes are TRBV30 and TRBJ2-3; D may be TRBD1 (5 bases). The V and J ends lost 0 bases and 5 bases respectively, with 21 bases between them. The CDR3 contains 17 residues. The V gene's germline CDR1 is GTSNPN and CDR2 SVGIG (reference sequence). The CDR3 DNA reads TGTGCCTGGAGTGTACGCCCGGACACTCCAAATAGAGATACGCAGTATTTT. The encoded protein is CAWSVRPDTPNRDTQYF. The full variable domain, its missing parts supplied by reference TRBV30 and TRBJ2-3, is SQTIHQWPATLVQPVGSPLSLECTVEGTSNPNLYWYRQAAGRGLQLLFYSVGIGQISSEVPQNLSASRPQDRQFILSSKKLLLSDSGFYLCAWSVRPDTPNRDTQYFGPGTRLTVL.